Following are 16 T cell receptor beta chains from one sample sequenced in a study of T-cell reconstitution after alpha-beta-depleted transplantation in children (dated by TCRdb to about 2016). Libraries were built with PCR. Sequenced on an Illumina HiSeq 2500. To normalize quantification of the TCRbeta repertoire, the TCR libraries were built with molecular barcoding that relied on unique molecular identifiers. TCRdb trimmed public reads at Q25 via fastp, called clones via MiXCR and kept in-frame beta chains. Every entry covers one CDR3 protein and lists the most common genes and DNA from its rows. The sample table contains approximately 420,000 distinct CDR3 sequences; only one count was recorded for 11% of them. Of the sample, approximately 5% falls within the top ten clones. The sequencing used PBMCs from the stem cell graft donor, collected from the stem cell graft. The receptors were gathered from a human donor who donated a stem cell graft to a child with acute myeloid leukemia.

This clonotype was recorded at least ten times. The chain couples TRBV5-1 to TRBJ2-3; D unclear. V was clipped by 4 bases and J by 0 bases, with 6 bases between them. CDR1 and CDR2 (germline): SGHRS, YFSETQ. The CDR3 runs to 13 residues. The CDR3: CASSERSTDTQYF. CDR3 coding DNA: TGCGCCAGCAGCGAAAGGAGCACAGATACGCAGTATTTT.

There are a few counts of this clonotype. The chain joins TRBV4-1 to TRBJ2-5; TRBD1 agrees at 8 bases. V gave up 0 bases and J gave up 3 bases; unmatched junction bases: 18. The germline V gene has CDR1 MGHRA and CDR2 YSYEKL. This CDR3 contains 20 residues. The CDR3 loop reads CASSQDHRTGPYPTKETQYF. The CDR3 coding sequence is TGCGCCAGCAGCCAAGATCATCGGACAGGGCCGTACCCGACGAAAGAGACCCAGTACTTC.

The chain uses TRBV10-3 and TRBJ1-5; the D gene is possibly TRBD1 (5 bases). This CDR3 has 14 amino acids. Germline lookup yields CDR1 ENHRY and CDR2 SYGVKD. The V end was cut by 9 bases, the J end by 0 bases, with 12 bases between. The CDR3, as DNA: TGTGCCATTGGCCAGGGACCTAGCAATCAGCCCCAGCATTTT. It yields the protein CAIGQGPSNQPQHF.

This clonotype has ten or more counts. The chain is built from TRBV29-1 and TRBJ1-2; D unresolved. The CDR3 consists of 10 residues. Germline V gene sequence: CDR1 SQVTM, CDR2 ANQGSEA. The V end was cut by 2 bases, the J end by 4 bases, with 2 bases between. The CDR3 sequence: CSVEFYGYTF. CDR3 bases: TGCAGCGTTGAATTCTATGGCTACACCTTC.

This chain joins TRBV7-2 and TRBJ2-1, with D hard to call. This CDR3 spans 12 amino acids. V was clipped by 3 bases and J by 10 bases, with 10 bases between them. Germline V gene lookup returns CDR1 SGHTA and CDR2 FQGNSA. The CDR3 DNA reads as TGTGCCAGCAGCTTCCATTTACGCGAGCAGTTCTTC. Translated, it gives CASSFHLREQFF.

The chain carries TRBV20-1 and TRBJ2-1, with 8 positions matching TRBD2. This CDR3 contains 17 residues. Germline CDR1 and CDR2: DFQATT and SNEGSKA (reference sequence). Trimming at V came to 0 bases and at J to 4 bases, leaving 11 bases not matched to a gene. The CDR3 loop is CSARDRGGTGGYNEQFF. In DNA, the CDR3 is TGCAGTGCTAGAGATCGGGGGGGTACGGGGGGGTACAATGAGCAGTTCTTC.

The rearrangement links TRBV20-1 to TRBJ2-7; TRBD1 is a possible D gene (6 bases). This CDR3 is built from 14 residues. CDR1 and CDR2 from the germline V gene are DFQATT and SNEGSKA (reference sequence). Trimming shortened V by 0 bases and J by 4 bases, and 13 bases separated the two germline ends. The CDR3, as DNA: TGCAGTGCTAGAGATCGAAACAGGGCGTACGAGCAGTACTTC. Translating gives CSARDRNRAYEQYF.

The chain uses TRBV4-2 and TRBJ2-3; D is undetermined. V gave up 0 bases and J gave up 3 bases, with 4 bases separating them. CDR1 is LGHNA, CDR2 YNFKEQ, per germline. This CDR3 has 13 residues. The CDR3 loop reads CASSQDRTDTQYF. The CDR3 region has the DNA TGTGCCAGCAGCCAAGATCGTACAGATACGCAGTATTTT.

The chain carries TRBV20-1 and TRBJ1-5; D ambiguous. The CDR3 covers 17 residues. Trimming took 0 bases from V and 0 from J, leaving 15 bases between them. The germline gives CDR1 DFQATT, CDR2 SNEGSKA (reference sequence). The CDR3 here is CSARDSEEGYSNQPQHF. CDR3 DNA: TGCAGTGCTAGAGATTCAGAAGAGGGTTATAGCAATCAGCCCCAGCATTTT.

This clonotype turned up a few times. The chain links TRBV20-1 to TRBJ2-3, with no clear D. Between the trimmed V and J ends, which lost 4 bases and 3 bases, there was a span of 8 bases. CDR3 length: 12 residues. In germline, CDR1 is DFQATT, CDR2 SNEGSKA (reference sequence). Written as DNA, the CDR3 is TGCAGTGCTATGCTGGGGACAGATACGCAGTATTTT. Translated: CSAMLGTDTQYF.

The gene calls are TRBV4-3 and TRBJ2-1, with D uncertain. The CDR3 totals 15 residues. Looked up from germline, CDR1 is LGHNA and CDR2 is YSLEER. Trimming stripped 3 bases from V and 0 bases from J, with 9 bases between. CDR3 sequence (DNA): TGCGCCAGCAGCCAGGGCAGTCCCTCCTACAATGAGCAGTTCTTC. Translation gives CASSQGSPSYNEQFF.

Ten or more counts support this clonotype. The chain carries TRBV29-1 and TRBJ2-5; the D gene is possibly TRBD1 (6 bases). CDR1 is SQVTM and CDR2 is ANQGSEA in the germline V gene. The CDR3 is made up of 11 amino acids. Trimming cost V 7 bases and J 4 bases, with 10 bases left between them. DNA of the CDR3: TGCAGCGGTAAAGGGGGAGAGACCCAGTACTTC. The encoded protein is CSGKGGETQYF.

Only a few counts were recorded for this clonotype. The chain links TRBV29-1 to TRBJ1-1; D not resolved. CDR1 and CDR2 (germline): SQVTM, ANQGSEA. This CDR3 has 13 residues. V gave up 6 bases and J gave up 1 base, with 12 bases separating them. The CDR3 spells CSVETNPNTEAFF. The DNA of the CDR3 is TGCAGCGTAGAGACCAACCCGAACACTGAAGCTTTCTTT.

The chain is built from TRBV27 and TRBJ2-7; TRBD1 might be the D (5 bases). Germline lookup yields CDR1 MNHEY and CDR2 SMNVEV (reference sequence). Trimming left V 5 bases short and J 4 bases short, with 21 bases between. The CDR3 consists of 16 residues. The CDR3 protein is CASSKGLPRIEYEQYF. The CDR3 DNA sequence: TGTGCCAGCAGTAAGGGGCTCCCCCGCATTGAGTACGAGCAGTACTTC.

This clonotype was seen ten or more times. This rearrangement joins TRBV7-9 to TRBJ1-3; no definite D call. Trimming shortened V by 6 bases and J by 0 bases, and 12 bases separated the two germline ends. The CDR3 runs 15 residues. The germline V gene encodes CDR1 SEHNR and CDR2 FQNEAQ (reference sequence). The CDR3: CASSPDLGSGNTIYF. The CDR3 DNA is TGTGCCAGCAGTCCGGACCTTGGCTCTGGAAACACCATATATTTT. Drawing the rest from reference TRBV7-9 and TRBJ1-3, the complete variable domain is DTGVSQNPRHKITKRGQNVTFRCDPISEHNRLYWYRQTLGQGPEFLTYFQNEAQLEKSRLLSDRFSAERPKGSFSTLEIQRTEQGDSAMYLCASSPDLGSGNTIYFGEGSWLTVV.

This clonotype showed up just a few times. V usage is TRBV2 and J usage is TRBJ2-5, with TRBD1 matching 9 bases. Germline-derived CDR1 and CDR2 are SNHLY and FYNNEI. The CDR3 is 16 amino acids. V lost 7 bases, J lost 5 bases, and 14 bases stayed unmatched. For the CDR3, the DNA is TGTGCCAGCAAACATCCGGGACAGGGTGTTTGGGAGACCCAGTACTTC. Its protein product is CASKHPGQGVWETQYF.